This T cell receptor beta chain appears in the sequencing data of a study of T cells in Graves' hyperthyroidism and ophthalmopathy. The study's findings and limits: The majority of expanded thyroid clonotypes above 0.001 also appeared in blood.

The TCR beta CDR3 regions underwent amplification using RNA transcripts as the source. HTBI primers were employed in a first-round RT-PCR of the TCR CDR3. One entry per CDR3 protein, called by TCRdb with MiXCR from the multiplex PCR reads. Among 800,000 or so distinct CDR3 sequences listed, about 38% were seen once. Remarks on this clonotype: Its matching antigen is unknown. A read error may be the cause here, since a much bigger clone is one base away.

The sample comprised blood. The receptor comes from a man younger than 35 with Graves' hyperthyroidism.

CDR3 nucleotide sequence: TGCGCCAGCAGTCCTACATCTGGGGATCAGCCCCAGCATTTT. Translated, it gives CASSPTSGDQPQHF. V usage is TRBV5-1 and J usage is TRBJ1-5; no firm D call. Germline values: CDR1 SGHRS, CDR2 YFSETQ. V lost 5 bases and J 5 bases, leaving 14 bases between the germline ends. The CDR3 is made up of 14 amino acids.